A selection of T cell receptor beta chains follows, all from one sample in a study of OX40 agonist ivuxolimab in advanced cancers. Assay: immunoSEQ multiplex PCR; the TCRdb copy retains only in-frame clones and omits some. The sample comprises approximately 84,000 clones, around 84% of which are singletons, and 2.5% to 3% rests with the top ten. Sequences were derived from CD4+ or CD8+ T cells sorted from blood, sampled in a trial of the OX40 agonist ivuxolimab. The receptors originated from an adult with an advanced solid tumor such as melanoma, head and neck, liver or kidney cancer. Each CDR3 is given with its conserved first and last residue. A D gene is named only where the DNA matches it firmly. Rows give clone size only sometimes, using once, few, many, or a class for an expanded clone.

>TRBV6-5|-|TRBJ1-2|-
CASSYSGREGYTF
TGTGCCAGCAGTTACTCGGGCAGGGAGGGCTACACCTTC
>TRBV9|-|TRBJ2-3|TRBD2
CASSPTTSDTDTQYF
TGTGCCAGCAGCCCGACGACTAGCGACACAGATACGCAGTATTTT
>TRBV9|-|TRBJ1-3|TRBD1
CASSPEGGKGAVRSGNTIYF
TGTGCCAGCAGCCCTGAGGGGGGGAAGGGGGCCGTACGCTCTGGAAACACCATATATTTT
>TRBV6-5|-|TRBJ2-5|-
CASGWGAGETQYF
TGTGCCAGCGGGTGGGGGGCAGGGGAGACCCAGTACTTC
>TRBV5-8|few|TRBJ1-6|-
CASSLRNSPLHF
TGTGCCAGCAGCTTAAGAAATTCACCCCTCCACTTT
>TRBV7-2|-|TRBJ1-4|-
CASSLNAVSFATNEKLFF
TGTGCCAGCAGCTTAAATGCAGTCAGCTTTGCAACTAATGAAAAACTGTTTTTT
>TRBV10-2|-|TRBJ1-4|TRBD1
CASRGQGNEKLFF
TGCGCCAGCCGGGGACAGGGGAATGAAAAACTGTTTTTT
>TRBV7-7|-|TRBJ2-5|TRBD2
CASSLARGAGGHKETQYF
TGTGCCAGCAGCTTAGCGCGGGGGGCCGGGGGCCATAAAGAGACCCAGTACTTC
>TRBV7-2|-|TRBJ1-5|TRBD1
CASSQERGQYNQPQHF
TGCGCCAGCAGCCAAGAAAGGGGACAGTATAATCAGCCCCAGCATTTT
>TRBV7-7|once|TRBJ2-5|TRBD1
CASSRTGGPQETQYF
TGTGCCAGCAGCCGGACAGGGGGACCCCAAGAGACCCAGTACTTC
>TRBV5-1|few|TRBJ2-3|TRBD2
CASSLATSGALDTQYF
TGCGCCAGCAGCTTGGCAACTAGCGGGGCTTTGGATACGCAGTATTTT
>TRBV5-4|-|TRBJ1-2|TRBD1
CASSLAGGAGYGYTF
TGTGCCAGCAGCTTGGCAGGGGGCGCCGGGTATGGCTACACCTTC
>TRBV6-5|-|TRBJ2-2|-
CASSSSRTGELFF
TGTGCCAGCAGCTCGAGCAGGACCGGGGAGCTGTTTTTT
>TRBV6-4|-|TRBJ2-2|-
CASSDSGTGELFF
TGTGCCAGCAGTGACTCGGGGACCGGGGAGCTGTTTTTT
>TRBV6-5|-|TRBJ2-4|TRBD1
CASSPGQGRIDIQYF
TGTGCCAGCAGTCCAGGACAGGGGAGGATAGACATTCAGTACTTC
>TRBV5-1|-|TRBJ1-1|TRBD1
CASSLGDRRGNTEAFF
TGCGCCAGCAGCTTGGGGGACAGGAGGGGCAACACTGAAGCTTTCTTT
>TRBV7-2|-|TRBJ1-6|-
CASSLFGTGDNSPLHF
TGTGCCAGCAGCTTGTTTGGCACCGGGGATAATTCACCCCTCCACTTT
>TRBV11-2|-|TRBJ2-1|-
CASSLSSLGEQFF
TGTGCCAGCAGCTTGAGCTCCCTGGGTGAGCAGTTCTTC
>TRBV10-3|-|TRBJ1-1|-
CAISRQLNTEAFF
TGTGCCATCAGTAGACAGTTGAACACTGAAGCTTTCTTT
>TRBV19|few|TRBJ1-3|TRBD1
CASRGQSGNTIYF
TGTGCCAGTAGGGGACAGTCCGGAAACACCATATATTTT
>TRBV15|-|TRBJ2-1|-
CATSRGGASNEQFF
TGTGCCACCAGCAGAGGCGGGGCCTCGAATGAGCAGTTCTTC
>TRBV4-3|once|TRBJ2-7|-
CASSQDAGRHEQYF
TGCGCCAGCAGCCAAGACGCAGGGCGGCACGAGCAGTACTTC
>TRBV4-1|few|TRBJ1-1|TRBD1
CASSPLGGQGAFF
TGCGCCAGCAGCCCACTCGGGGGACAGGGTGCTTTCTTT
>TRBV5-1|-|TRBJ1-4|-
CASSLNRPNEKLFF
TGCGCCAGCAGCTTGAACAGACCTAATGAAAAACTGTTTTTT
>TRBV6-1|-|TRBJ2-1|-
CASSEVPPVEQFF
TGTGCCAGCAGTGAAGTTCCCCCGGTTGAGCAGTTCTTC
>TRBV7-3|once|TRBJ2-2|TRBD1
CASRSPGQGLTGELFF
TGTGCCAGCAGAAGCCCGGGACAGGGGTTAACCGGGGAGCTGTTTTTT
>TRBV2|-|TRBJ1-5|-
CASTLDGSNQPQHF
TGTGCCAGCACCCTAGACGGCTCCAATCAGCCCCAGCATTTT